This T cell receptor (beta chain) was found in a study of Ad26.COV2.S vaccination and SARS-CoV-2 variants. Study summary: Donor was one of the participants in the Ad26.COV2.S arm of the COV1001 trial. Once, or twice with 56 days between doses, Ad26.COV2.S was given intramuscularly.

The treatment here: approximately 18 received Ad26.COV2.S at low or high dose, single or two shots; roughly five received placebo; per-sample allocation not given. Samples were taken on day 63 after the first vaccine or placebo injection. Vaccination used an Ad26 vector expressing Wuhan-strain SARS-CoV-2 spike. The sample holds one count of this clone. CDR1 and CDR2 (germline): SGHNT, YYREEE (reference sequence). The length of the CDR3 is 13 residues. V dropped 5 bases and J dropped 5 bases, with 11 bases sitting between them. Libraries were prepared by immunoSEQ multiplex PCR; TCRdb keeps only in-frame clonotypes and omits some of them. Of nearly 400,000 clones in the sample, around nine tenths were seen once.

The TCR sequence derives from a person aged 18-65 years who received the Ad26.COV2.S COVID-19 vaccine or a placebo. The sample was peripheral blood, taken in a trial of Ad26.COV2.S vaccine versus placebo. The chain couples TRBV5-4 to TRBJ2-4; a weak D match, TRBD1 (6 bases). CDR3 sequence: CASRRPGENIQYF. The CDR3 region has the DNA TGTGCCAGCAGGCGACCAGGGGAAAACATTCAGTACTTC.